Below are 24 T cell receptor beta chains sequenced from a single sample in a study of blood T cell repertoires in COVID-19 (dated by TCRdb to 2020 to 2021). The library was built by means of the immunoSEQ multiplex PCR assay. Imported from immuneACCESS, the table was reduced by TCRdb to in-frame sequences with V and J called. These copies leave out some clones; in studies compared against another copy, an unresolved V gene accounts for under half, and the cause of the remainder is not known. The sample yields about 250,000 clones; 80% to 85% were counted once. Around 4% of the sample goes to the ten largest clones. The sample was peripheral blood. These receptors were taken from a man in his fifties or sixties with active or convalescent COVID-19.

This chain connects TRBV18 to TRBJ2-3, with a tentative D call TRBD1 (6 bases). V was trimmed by 5 bases and J by 4 bases, leaving 13 bases between them. CDR3 length equals 14 residues. CDR1 KGHSH and CDR2 LQKENI come from the germline V gene. The CDR3 DNA is TGTGCCAGCTCAACCAGACAGGCCCCAGATACGCAGTATTTT. Translating gives CASSTRQAPDTQYF.

This chain uses TRBV5-1 with TRBJ2-7, with TRBD2 matching over 7 bases. CDR1 is SGHRS, CDR2 YFSETQ, per germline. The CDR3 has 14 amino acids. Trimming at V came to 0 bases and at J to 3 bases, leaving 3 bases not matched to a gene. The CDR3: CASSLEGTNYEQYF. CDR3 nucleotides: TGCGCCAGCAGCTTGGAAGGGACTAACTACGAGCAGTACTTC. The full variable domain, completed using reference TRBV5-1 and TRBJ2-7, is KAGVTQTPRYLIKTRGQQVTLSCSPISGHRSVSWYQQTPGQGLQFLFEYFSETQRNKGNFPGRFSGRQFSNSRSEMNVSTLELGDSALYLCASSLEGTNYEQYFGPGTRLTVT.

The genes are TRBV15 and TRBJ1-1, with 8 bases identical to TRBD1. Germline CDR1 reads LNHNV; CDR2 reads YYDKDF (reference sequence). The CDR3 covers 15 residues. The V gene end was trimmed by 0 bases and the J gene end by 1 base; junction bases not matched to a gene: 1. CDR3 nucleotide sequence: TGTGCCACCAGCAGAGACAGGGGGCCGAACACTGAAGCTTTCTTT. Translated: CATSRDRGPNTEAFF.

The chain has TRBV4-1 and TRBJ1-2; D gene ambiguous. With 0 bases removed from V and 7 bases from J, the gap between germline ends came to 18 bases. The CDR3 runs 16 residues. The germline V gene encodes CDR1 MGHRA and CDR2 YSYEKL. The CDR3 reads CASSQDLSFRRSGYTF. DNA of the CDR3: TGCGCCAGCAGCCAAGATCTTAGTTTTCGCAGGTCTGGCTACACCTTC.

This clone was counted a few times. The gene calls are TRBV12-5 and TRBJ1-5; tentative D call: TRBD1 (5 bases). Germline V CDR1 and CDR2: LGHNT, FRNRAP. V lost 7 bases, J lost 2 bases, and 9 bases lay in between. This CDR3 spans 13 amino acids. CDR3 loop: CASAQGGNQPQHF. CDR3 DNA sequence: TGTGCTAGTGCCCAGGGCGGCAATCAGCCCCAGCATTTT.

V is TRBV28 and J is TRBJ1-2, with 8 bases identical to TRBD1. The junction had 8 bases not matched to a gene; V was cut back by 4 bases and J by 4 bases. There are 15 residues in the CDR3. The V gene's germline CDR1 is MDHEN and CDR2 SYDVKM. The CDR3 DNA is TGTGCCAGCAGTTCAAGGACAGGGCCCAGCTATGGCTACACCTTC. Encoded protein: CASSSRTGPSYGYTF.

V is TRBV29-1 and J is TRBJ1-1, with no clear D. The CDR3 totals 13 residues. In germline, CDR1 is SQVTM, CDR2 ANQGSEA. The V end was cut by 4 bases, the J end by 2 bases, with 11 bases between. The chain's CDR3 is CSVVRAGNTEAFF. The CDR3 nucleotides read TGCAGCGTTGTGAGGGCGGGAAACACTGAAGCTTTCTTT.

The rearrangement uses TRBV4-1 and TRBJ2-1; 11 bases are a match to TRBD2. J was trimmed by 8 bases and V by 1 base; bases with no gene match: 4. Germline V gene data show CDR1 as MGHRA and CDR2 as YSYEKL. This CDR3 is built from 15 residues. CDR3 bases: TGCGCCAGCAGCCAAGTAGCGGGGGGGCTCGATGAGCAGTTCTTC. It specifies CASSQVAGGLDEQFF.

The genes are TRBV29-1 and TRBJ2-7; 8 positions agree with TRBD1. CDR3 length: 13 residues. Per the germline V gene, CDR1 is SQVTM and CDR2 is ANQGSEA. Trimming removed 7 bases from V and 3 bases from J; junction bases left unmatched: 8. CDR3 protein: CSAGTGLIYEQYF. The CDR3 DNA reads TGCAGCGCTGGGACAGGCCTTATCTACGAGCAGTACTTC.

The chain recombines TRBV6-9 with TRBJ2-7; 7 nucleotides align to TRBD1. V lost 2 bases to trimming and J lost 3 bases; unmatched junction nucleotides: 4. This CDR3 spans 14 amino acids. CDR1 is MNHGY and CDR2 is SVAAGI in the germline V gene. For the CDR3, the DNA is TGTGCCAGCAGTTATAAGACAGGGAGCTACGAGCAGTACTTC. Translating gives CASSYKTGSYEQYF.

The chain is built from TRBV29-1 and TRBJ1-2; TRBD1 is a possible D gene (6 bases). CDR3 length: 14 amino acids. Germline V gene lookup returns CDR1 SQVTM and CDR2 ANQGSEA. V lost 5 bases to trimming and J lost 4 bases, with 17 bases between them. The DNA for the CDR3 is TGCAGCGTTCAGTTCGGGGGGCGATCCTATGGCTACACCTTC. Translated, it gives CSVQFGGRSYGYTF.

This clone came up a few times. The chain is built from TRBV6-6 and TRBJ2-2; D gene unclear. CDR1 is MNHNY, CDR2 SVGAGI, per germline (reference sequence). The germline V and J ends were trimmed by 6 bases and 6 bases, with 14 bases remaining between them. This CDR3 is built from 14 residues. The CDR3 spells CASSRSPNSGELFF. CDR3 DNA: TGTGCCAGCAGCCGTAGTCCCAATTCCGGGGAGCTGTTTTTT.

The chain has TRBV7-9 and TRBJ2-5; 13 bases fit TRBD2. The CDR3 is 14 amino acids. The germline V gene encodes CDR1 SEHNR and CDR2 FQNEAQ (reference sequence). The V gene end was trimmed by 4 bases and the J gene end by 5 bases; junction bases not matched to a gene: 1. CDR3 region: CASSSGLAGETQYF. CDR3 DNA: TGTGCCAGCAGCTCGGGACTAGCGGGGGAGACCCAGTACTTC.

This clone has a handful of counts. The chain carries TRBV19 and TRBJ1-4; 7 bases are a match to TRBD1. The germline V gene has CDR1 LNHDA and CDR2 SQIVND (reference sequence). This CDR3 spans 15 amino acids. The trim removed 3 bases at V and 3 bases at J, leaving 4 bases unmatched. DNA for the CDR3: TGTGCCAGTAGTATCCAGACAGGGTCTAATGAAAAACTGTTTTTT. Protein product: CASSIQTGSNEKLFF.

This chain links TRBV5-5 with TRBJ1-2; 11 nucleotides align to TRBD1. Germline V gene lookup returns CDR1 SGHKS and CDR2 YYEKEE (reference sequence). The CDR3 has 14 amino acids. J lost 6 bases, V lost 3 bases, and 4 bases had no gene match. DNA for the CDR3: TGTGCCAGCAGCTGGAGGGGACAGGGGGATGGCTACACCTTC. Its protein product is CASSWRGQGDGYTF. Drawing the rest from reference TRBV5-5 and TRBJ1-2, the complete variable domain is DAGVTQSPTHLIKTRGQQVTLRCSPISGHKSVSWYQQVLGQGPQFIFQYYEKEERGRGNFPDRFSARQFPNYSSELNVNALLLGDSALYLCASSWRGQGDGYTFGSGTRLTVV.

This clone was seen only once. The chain recombines TRBV30 with TRBJ1-2, with a possible D match to TRBD1 (5 bases). The CDR3 consists of 13 residues. CDR1 is GTSNPN and CDR2 is SVGIG in the germline V gene (reference sequence). V was shortened by 7 bases and J by 1 base, with 13 bases between the two germline ends. CDR3 in amino acids: CASEVGVNYGYTF. The CDR3 DNA reads as TGTGCCTCTGAAGTAGGGGTTAACTATGGCTACACCTTC.

The V gene is TRBV10-3, the J gene TRBJ1-1; a possible D gene is TRBD1 (5 bases). The germline CDR1 and CDR2 sequences are ENHRY and SYGVKD. CDR3 length equals 14 residues. Trimming shortened V by 6 bases and J by 1 base, and 12 bases separated the two germline ends. The CDR3 here is CAIRTEGSNTEAFF. The CDR3 bases are TGTGCCATCAGGACGGAGGGGTCGAACACTGAAGCTTTCTTT.

The chain combines TRBV18 with TRBJ2-7, with 10 bases identical to TRBD1. J was trimmed by 4 bases and V by 4 bases; bases with no gene match: 7. From germline, CDR1 is KGHSH and CDR2 LQKENI. The CDR3 has 15 amino acids. The CDR3 nucleotides are TGTGCCAGCTCACTCGCGACAGGGGGCAATTACGAGCAGTACTTC. This encodes CASSLATGGNYEQYF.

The chain uses TRBV30 and TRBJ2-3; D possibly corresponds to TRBD1 (6 bases). The germline V gene encodes CDR1 GTSNPN and CDR2 SVGIG (reference sequence). The CDR3 totals 14 residues. Trimming cost V 5 bases and J 1 base, with 13 bases left between them. The CDR3 nucleotides read TGTGCCTGGCTAGACAGGTTGGGCACAGATACGCAGTATTTT. This translates into CAWLDRLGTDTQYF. The entire variable domain, with the rest obtained from reference TRBV30 and TRBJ2-3, is as follows: SQTIHQWPATLVQPVGSPLSLECTVEGTSNPNLYWYRQAAGRGLQLLFYSVGIGQISSEVPQNLSASRPQDRQFILSSKKLLLSDSGFYLCAWLDRLGTDTQYFGPGTRLTVL.

This clone occurred a few times. The V call is TRBV7-9, the J call TRBJ1-4; D is undetermined. The V end lost 2 bases, the J end lost 12 bases, and 13 bases lay between the germline ends. CDR3 size: 13 residues. CDR1 SEHNR and CDR2 FQNEAQ come from the germline V gene (reference sequence). CDR3 sequence: CASSLNAEHQLFF. In DNA form, the CDR3 reads TGTGCCAGCAGCTTAAACGCGGAACACCAACTGTTTTTT. The full variable domain, with the rest looked up from reference TRBV7-9 and TRBJ1-4, is DTGVSQNPRHKITKRGQNVTFRCDPISEHNRLYWYRQTLGQGPEFLTYFQNEAQLEKSRLLSDRFSAERPKGSFSTLEIQRTEQGDSAMYLCASSLNAEHQLFFGSGTQLSVL.

The CDR3 sequence: CASSRQSNTEAFF. The CDR3 region has the DNA TGTGCCAGCAGCAGACAGTCTAACACTGAAGCTTTCTTT. The rearrangement links TRBV28 to TRBJ1-1; D perhaps matches TRBD1 (5 bases). This CDR3 contains 13 residues. V was shortened by 6 bases and J by 2 bases, with 10 bases between the two germline ends. The germline V gene encodes CDR1 MDHEN and CDR2 SYDVKM.

The CDR3 loop is CTSSQDGTEMTQPQHF. The DNA of the CDR3 is TGCACCAGCAGCCAAGATGGGACAGAAATGACTCAGCCCCAGCATTTT. V gene TRBV1 combines with J gene TRBJ1-5; TRBD1, as called in the table, went unchecked against the DNA. TRBV1 is noted as a pseudogene. This CDR3 is built from 16 residues.

A single count supports this clone. V and J are TRBV7-2 and TRBJ2-7; 12 nucleotides match TRBD2. The CDR3 loop spans 14 amino acids. V lost 3 bases, J lost 6 bases, and 3 bases stayed unmatched. Germline-derived CDR1 and CDR2 are SGHTA and FQGNSA. This chain's CDR3 is CASSLETSGGEQYF. CDR3 sequence (DNA): TGTGCCAGCAGCTTGGAGACTAGCGGGGGCGAGCAGTACTTC.

This chain links TRBV11-2 with TRBJ1-4; TRBD1 is a possible D gene (5 bases). Germline values: CDR1 SGHAT, CDR2 FQNNGV. Trimming took off 0 bases at V and 10 bases at J, with 12 bases between the two ends. This CDR3 contains 14 residues. The CDR3 DNA reads as TGTGCCAGCAGCTTAGAGAGGGAGGGGTCAAAACTGTTTTTT. Translating it yields CASSLEREGSKLFF.